The 5 T cell receptor beta chains in this list originate from one sample, sequenced in a study of Graves' ophthalmopathy and Graves' hyperthyroidism. Investigators amplified TCR beta CDR3 regions from RNA transcripts. An initial RT-PCR round employing HTBI primers preceded a second-round multiplex PCR. TCRdb analysed the multiplex PCR reads with MiXCR anew, one entry per CDR3 protein. The sample consists of 900,000 to 1,200,000 distinct CDR3 sequences, about two fifths of them appearing once. The sample comprised peripheral blood or thyroid tissue (not recorded which). Receptors were obtained from an adult man with Graves' hyperthyroidism.

The chain carries TRBV2 and TRBJ1-1; 8 positions match TRBD1. The germline gives CDR1 SNHLY, CDR2 FYNNEI. Trimming removed 8 bases from V and 11 bases from J; junction bases left unmatched: 4. The CDR3 is 10 amino acids. This CDR3 is CASLQGDAFF. In DNA, the CDR3 is TGTGCCAGCCTACAGGGGGACGCTTTCTTT.

This clonotype was detected only a few times. The rearrangement links TRBV9 to TRBJ1-1; D possibly corresponds to TRBD1 (6 bases). Germline loops: CDR1 SGDLS, CDR2 YYNGEE. Trimming stripped 5 bases from V and 1 base from J, with 15 bases between. The CDR3 is 15 amino acids. CDR3 coding DNA: TGTGCCAGCAGTCTAGGGGGGAGCCGGAACACTGAAGCTTTCTTT. Translated: CASSLGGSRNTEAFF.

The chain carries TRBV28 and TRBJ2-5; 7 nucleotides line up with TRBD1. This CDR3 region has 15 residues. CDR1 and CDR2 (germline): MDHEN, SYDVKM. After removal of 6 bases from V and 2 bases from J, the junction contained 9 bases not matched to a gene. The CDR3 nucleotides are TGTGCCAGCAGGACCCCAGGGGGACCTCAAGAGACCCAGTACTTC. It is translated as CASRTPGGPQETQYF.

Regarding this clonotype: A much larger clonotype is one base distant, so this may be a read error. The V and J genes are TRBV15 and TRBJ2-5, with TRBD2 identical over 9 bases. The CDR3 is made up of 15 amino acids. Trimming removed 5 bases from V and 3 bases from J; junction bases left unmatched: 7. Germline CDR1 is LNHNV and CDR2 is YYDKDF (reference sequence). This CDR3 reads CATSLAGTSKETQYF. The CDR3 nucleotides are TGTGCCACCAGCTTGGCCGGGACTAGCAAAGAGACCCAGTACTTC. The variable domain in full, with the rest retrieved from reference TRBV15 and TRBJ2-5, is DAMVIQNPRYQVTQFGKPVTLSCSQTLNHNVMYWYQQKSSQAPKLLFHYYDKDFNNEADTPDNFQSRRPNTSFCFLDIRSPGLGDTAMYLCATSLAGTSKETQYFGPGTRLLVL.

This clonotype has at least ten counts. The genes are TRBV7-2 and TRBJ2-7, with 8 bases identical to TRBD1. This CDR3 contains 13 residues. The germline V gene encodes CDR1 SGHTA and CDR2 FQGNSA. V gave up 4 bases and J gave up 6 bases; unmatched junction bases: 5. For the CDR3, the DNA is TGTGCCAGCAGCTCCGGACAGGGCCGCGAGCAGTACTTC. Its translation: CASSSGQGREQYF.